The source of this T cell receptor (beta chain) is a study of blood T cell repertoires in COVID-19. Study at large: Samples representing acute and convalescent COVID-19 were sourced from the United States, Italy and Spain.

Trimming cost V 2 bases and J 2 bases, with 10 bases left between them. CDR3 length: 14 amino acids. CDR1 and CDR2 (germline): SGHRS, YFSETQ. Repertoires were generated with immunoSEQ multiplex PCR, while TCRdb's copy carries only in-frame clones and drops some. Of 260,000 or so clones in the sample, less than 85% were seen once. The age range of participants was about 18 to 89 years, with residence in about 25 US areas. Donors were grouped by their self-reported clinical history. Among Cohort 3 donors, those recovered had two negative PCRs, clearance, or symptom resolution. This receptor was taken from a woman aged 50 to 65 who had recovered from COVID-19. Sequencing was performed on PBMCs or T cells enriched from blood (not recorded which). This chain uses TRBV5-1 with TRBJ1-2; tentative D call: TRBD1 (5 bases). Here the CDR3 DNA reads TGCGCCAGCAGCTTTGGTCAGGGAAACTATGGCTACACCTTC. This sequence encodes CASSFGQGNYGYTF.